The rows below give T cell receptor beta chains drawn from one sample of a study of radiotherapy plus CTLA-4 blockade in lung cancer. The method was immunoSEQ multiplex PCR; TCRdb's version includes in-frame clones alone and lacks a portion of them. The sample includes approximately 72,000 clones, 78% seen only once; the top ten take 7% to 8.5%. The specimen comprised peripheral blood, sampled from a patient treated with radiotherapy plus ipilimumab. The receptors derive from a human donor with non-small cell lung cancer who had a complete response to radiotherapy plus ipilimumab. Both conserved end residues are part of each CDR3. The D gene is left open where the match is weak. Clone size, where shown, is once, few, many, or a class for clones that have expanded.

v_call	j_call	d_call	clone_size	cdr3_nt	cdr3_aa
TRBV9	TRBJ1-4	NA	once	TGTGCCAGCAGCCCGTTTGATGGGACAACTAATGAAAAACTGTTTTTT	CASSPFDGTTNEKLFF
TRBV7-8	TRBJ1-5	NA	once	TGTGCCAGCAGCTCCCAGAGCCATCAGCCCCAGCATTTT	CASSSQSHQPQHF
TRBV9	TRBJ2-5	NA	NA	TGTGCCAGCAGCGTAGGAACAGGACCGGCGACCCAGTACTTC	CASSVGTGPATQYF
TRBV5-6	TRBJ2-7	NA	NA	TGTGCCAGCAGCATTGGAGGGTTTTGGCGAGAAACCGAGCAGTACTTC	CASSIGGFWRETEQYF
TRBV5-1	TRBJ2-3	NA	NA	TGCGCCAGCAGCTTGGCCGTTAGCTCTAGTGATCCAGCAGATACGCAGTATTTT	CASSLAVSSSDPADTQYF
TRBV27	TRBJ2-1	TRBD2	NA	TGTGCCAGCAGTATCCGGACTAGCGGGCTTTCCTACAATGAGCAGTTCTTC	CASSIRTSGLSYNEQFF
TRBV2	TRBJ1-1	NA	NA	TGTGCCAGCACCCAAGGGCCCGTCGTGGAAGCTTTCTTT	CASTQGPVVEAFF
TRBV30	TRBJ1-3	NA	NA	TGTGCCTGGGACCTTGGACAGGGAAACACCATATATTTT	CAWDLGQGNTIYF
TRBV5-1	TRBJ1-1	NA	NA	TGCGCCAGCAGTTATGACGGGAGGGACACTGAAGCTTTCTTT	CASSYDGRDTEAFF
TRBV5-4	TRBJ1-1	TRBD1	NA	TGTGCCAGCAGCTTGGTAGGGACAGGTGAAGCTTTCTTT	CASSLVGTGEAFF
TRBV5-1	TRBJ1-5	TRBD1	NA	TGCGCCAGCAGCTTATTACCGGGACAGGGGGCGGTGGGCAATCAGCCCCAGCATTTT	CASSLLPGQGAVGNQPQHF
TRBV6-4	TRBJ1-2	NA	few	TGTGCCAGCAGTGAGTTAGTGAGGTACTATGGCTACACCTTC	CASSELVRYYGYTF
TRBV27	TRBJ1-1	NA	NA	TGTGCCAGCCATCACCTTGAGGGGGGTGGCCCGAACACTGAAGCTTTCTTT	CASHHLEGGGPNTEAFF
TRBV6-5	TRBJ1-1	NA	NA	TGTGCCAGCAGTTACTCCTCGAACACTGAAGCTTTCTTT	CASSYSSNTEAFF
TRBV25-1	TRBJ2-6	NA	NA	TGTGCCAGCGGCCGGGGTTCGAGCTCTGGGGCCAACGTCCTGACTTTC	CASGRGSSSGANVLTF